The entry below gives a single T cell receptor (beta chain) sequence along with its context. The antigen is not known. In the same sample, other DNA sequences code for this CDR3. V was shortened by 2 bases and J by 3 bases, with 3 bases between the two germline ends. CDR3 length equals 12 residues. Per the germline V gene, CDR1 is KGHSH and CDR2 is LQKENI. Every subset's genomic DNA went evenly onto several immunoSEQ plates. Here immunoSEQ multiplex PCR was the method, and the copy in TCRdb shows in-frame clones only, minus some. The top ten clones hold 0.36% of a sample with 2 million to 3 million clones, approximately 93% of them seen once. This sample was included in a study of shared clonotypes between healthy human individuals. CD4+ cells underwent separation, giving CD45RA+ naive and CD45RA-negative memory subsets. Findings and limits, study-wide: It was anticipated that sequencing depth would influence how many clonotypes donors shared.

The sample comprised naive CD4+ T cells from PBMCs. The subset denotes: CD45RA+ positively selected. J is TRBJ2-3 and V is TRBV18; D unresolved. This receptor was obtained from a man in his late teens or twenties in good health. Some clones in this sample may be carry-over from other donors' samples. CDR3 bases: TGTGCCAGCTCACCAGATACAGATACGCAGTATTTT. As protein: CASSPDTDTQYF.